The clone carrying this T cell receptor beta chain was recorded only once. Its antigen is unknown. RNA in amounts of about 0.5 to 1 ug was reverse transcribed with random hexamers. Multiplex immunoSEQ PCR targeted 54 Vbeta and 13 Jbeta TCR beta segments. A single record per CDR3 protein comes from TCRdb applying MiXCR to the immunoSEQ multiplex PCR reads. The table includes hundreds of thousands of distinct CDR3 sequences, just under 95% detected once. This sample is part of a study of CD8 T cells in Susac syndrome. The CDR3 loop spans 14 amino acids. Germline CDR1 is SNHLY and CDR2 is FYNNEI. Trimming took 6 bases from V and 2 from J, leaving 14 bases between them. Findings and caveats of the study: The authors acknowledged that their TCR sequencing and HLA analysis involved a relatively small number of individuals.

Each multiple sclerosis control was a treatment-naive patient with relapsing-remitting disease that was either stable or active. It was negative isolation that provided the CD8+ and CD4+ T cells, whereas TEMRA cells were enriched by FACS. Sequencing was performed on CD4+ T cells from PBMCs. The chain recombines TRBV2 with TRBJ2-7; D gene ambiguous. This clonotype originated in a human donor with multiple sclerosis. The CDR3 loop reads CASRLRPSTYEQYF. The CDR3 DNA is TGTGCCAGCAGACTACGTCCCTCAACCTACGAGCAGTACTTC.